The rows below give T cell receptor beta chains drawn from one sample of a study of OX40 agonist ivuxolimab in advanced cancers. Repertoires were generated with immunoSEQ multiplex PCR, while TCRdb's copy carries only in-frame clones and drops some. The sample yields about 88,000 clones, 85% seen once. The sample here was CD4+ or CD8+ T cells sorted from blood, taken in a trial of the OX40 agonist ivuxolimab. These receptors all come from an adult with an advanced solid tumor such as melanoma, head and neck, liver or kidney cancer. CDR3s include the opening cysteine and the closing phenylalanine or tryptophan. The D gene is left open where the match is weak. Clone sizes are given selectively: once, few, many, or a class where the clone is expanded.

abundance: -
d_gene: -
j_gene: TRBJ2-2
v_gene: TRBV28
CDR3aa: CASSLVGATNTGELFF
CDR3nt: TGTGCCAGCAGTTTAGTGGGGGCTACGAACACCGGGGAGCTGTTTTTT

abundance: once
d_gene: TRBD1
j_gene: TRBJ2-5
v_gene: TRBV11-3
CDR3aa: CASSLRTGGEETQYF
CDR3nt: TGTGCCAGCAGCTTGCGGACAGGGGGCGAGGAGACCCAGTACTTC

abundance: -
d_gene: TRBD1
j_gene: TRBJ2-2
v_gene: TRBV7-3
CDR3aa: CASSLSGGGNTGELFF
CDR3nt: TGTGCCAGCAGCTTATCAGGGGGCGGTAACACCGGGGAGCTGTTTTTT

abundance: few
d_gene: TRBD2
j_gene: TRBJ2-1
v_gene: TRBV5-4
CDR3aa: CASSKPLLAGGDEQFF
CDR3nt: TGTGCCAGCAGCAAACCCCTACTAGCGGGGGGGGATGAGCAGTTCTTC

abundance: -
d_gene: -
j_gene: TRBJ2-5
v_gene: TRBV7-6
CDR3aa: CASSFRLWETQYF
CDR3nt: TGTGCCAGCAGCTTTAGGTTATGGGAGACCCAGTACTTC

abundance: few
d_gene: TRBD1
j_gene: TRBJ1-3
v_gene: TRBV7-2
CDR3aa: CASSDRGGNTIYF
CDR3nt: TGTGCCAGCAGCGACAGGGGAGGAAACACCATATATTTT

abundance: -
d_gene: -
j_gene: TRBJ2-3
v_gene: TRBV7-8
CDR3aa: CASSLAGGYTDTQYF
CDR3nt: TGTGCCAGCAGCTTAGCGGGAGGTTACACAGATACGCAGTATTTT

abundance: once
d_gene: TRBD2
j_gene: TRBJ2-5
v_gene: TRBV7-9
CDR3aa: CASSRRSSGSVLYQETQYF
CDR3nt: TGTGCCAGCAGCCGCCGGTCTAGCGGGAGCGTACTGTACCAAGAGACCCAGTACTTC

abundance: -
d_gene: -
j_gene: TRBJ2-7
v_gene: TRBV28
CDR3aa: CASSLSPARFYEQYF
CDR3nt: TGTGCCAGCAGTTTATCCCCTGCCAGGTTCTACGAGCAGTACTTC

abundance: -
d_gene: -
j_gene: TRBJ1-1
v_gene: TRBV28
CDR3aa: CASTLLGGTWTEAFF
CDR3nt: TGTGCCAGCACTCTACTGGGGGGGACGTGGACTGAAGCTTTCTTT

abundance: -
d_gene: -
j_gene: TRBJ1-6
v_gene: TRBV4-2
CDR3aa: CASSQEGSPLHF
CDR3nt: TGTGCCAGCAGCCAAGAAGGGTCACCCCTCCACTTT

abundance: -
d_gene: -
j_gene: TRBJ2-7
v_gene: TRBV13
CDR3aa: CASSSGLTRFYEQYF
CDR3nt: TGTGCCAGCAGCTCGGGACTGACTCGCTTCTACGAGCAGTACTTC

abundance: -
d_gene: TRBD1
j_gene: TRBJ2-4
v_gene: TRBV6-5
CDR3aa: CASSYSGQAQTSYF
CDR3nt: TGTGCCAGCAGTTACTCGGGACAGGCGCAAACCTCGTACTTC

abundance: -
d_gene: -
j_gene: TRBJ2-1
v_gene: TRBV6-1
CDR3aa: CASSEGYNEQFF
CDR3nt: TGTGCCAGCAGTGAGGGGTACAATGAGCAGTTCTTC

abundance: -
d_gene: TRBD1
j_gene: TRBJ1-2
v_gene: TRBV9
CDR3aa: CASSAEQGAGGYTF
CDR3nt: TGTGCCAGCAGCGCGGAACAGGGGGCGGGTGGCTACACCTTC

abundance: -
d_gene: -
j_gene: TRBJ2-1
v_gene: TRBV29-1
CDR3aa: CSVEPLPEEQFF
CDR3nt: TGCAGCGTTGAACCGCTACCGGAAGAGCAGTTCTTC

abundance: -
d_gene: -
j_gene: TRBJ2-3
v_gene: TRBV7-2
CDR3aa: CASSLVGQMRDTQYF
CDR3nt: TGTGCCAGCAGCTTAGTAGGGCAAATGCGAGATACGCAGTATTTT

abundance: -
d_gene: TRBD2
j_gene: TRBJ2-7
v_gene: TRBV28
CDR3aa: CATRIGLAYEQYF
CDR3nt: TGTGCCACGCGCATAGGACTAGCGTACGAGCAGTACTTC

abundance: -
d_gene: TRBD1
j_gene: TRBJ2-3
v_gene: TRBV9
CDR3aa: CASSVFGTGSTDTQYF
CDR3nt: TGTGCCAGCAGCGTATTCGGGACAGGCAGCACAGATACGCAGTATTTT

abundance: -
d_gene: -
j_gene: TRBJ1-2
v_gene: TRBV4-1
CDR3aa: CASSQGNIGGTYYGYTF
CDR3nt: TGCGCCAGCAGCCAAGGGAACATCGGGGGTACTTACTATGGCTACACCTTC

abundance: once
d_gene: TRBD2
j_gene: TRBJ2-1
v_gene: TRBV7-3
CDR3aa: CASSLNSGGYNEQFF
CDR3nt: TGTGCCAGCAGCTTAAACAGCGGGGGTTACAATGAGCAGTTCTTC

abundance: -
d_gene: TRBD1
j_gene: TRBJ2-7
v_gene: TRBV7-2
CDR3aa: CASSSPPGGGNYYEQYF
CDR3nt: TGTGCCAGCAGCTCCCCCCCAGGGGGCGGCAACTACTACGAGCAGTACTTC

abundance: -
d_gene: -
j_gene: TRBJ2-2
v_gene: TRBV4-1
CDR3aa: CASSHYDTRHLFF
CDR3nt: TGCGCCAGCAGCCATTACGACACGCGTCATCTGTTTTTT

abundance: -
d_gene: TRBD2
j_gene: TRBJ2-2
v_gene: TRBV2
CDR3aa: CASTGGSGGANTGELFF
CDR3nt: TGTGCCAGCACCGGCGGTAGCGGGGGGGCGAACACCGGGGAGCTGTTTTTT

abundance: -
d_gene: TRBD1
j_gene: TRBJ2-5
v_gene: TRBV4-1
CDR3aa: CASSLGQGAGETQYF
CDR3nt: TGCGCCAGCAGCCTGGGACAGGGGGCTGGAGAGACCCAGTACTTC

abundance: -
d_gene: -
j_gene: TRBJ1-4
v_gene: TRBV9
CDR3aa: CASSVGQANEKLFF
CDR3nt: TGTGCCAGCAGCGTAGGTCAGGCTAATGAAAAACTGTTTTTT

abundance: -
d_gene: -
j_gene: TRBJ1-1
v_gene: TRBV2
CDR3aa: CASASRGVDTEAFF
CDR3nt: TGTGCCAGCGCCTCCCGAGGGGTGGACACTGAAGCTTTCTTT

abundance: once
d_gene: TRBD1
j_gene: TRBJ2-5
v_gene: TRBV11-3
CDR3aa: CASSSSRQGETQYF
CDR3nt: TGTGCCAGCAGCTCGTCCCGACAGGGGGAGACCCAGTACTTC

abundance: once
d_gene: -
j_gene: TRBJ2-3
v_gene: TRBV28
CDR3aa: CASSPGGAEGTDTQYF
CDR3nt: TGTGCCAGCAGTCCCGGCGGGGCGGAGGGCACAGATACGCAGTATTTT

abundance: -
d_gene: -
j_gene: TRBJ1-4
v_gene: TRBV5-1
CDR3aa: CASSTATNEKLFF
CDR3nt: TGCGCCAGCAGCACTGCAACTAATGAAAAACTGTTTTTT

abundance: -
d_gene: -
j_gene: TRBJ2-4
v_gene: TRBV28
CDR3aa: CASSSLASLAKNIQYF
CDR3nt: TGTGCCAGCAGTTCACTAGCCAGCCTAGCCAAAAACATTCAGTACTTC

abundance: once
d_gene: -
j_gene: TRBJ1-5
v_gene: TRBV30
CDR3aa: CAWSQGGGQPQHF
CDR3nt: TGTGCCTGGAGTCAGGGTGGGGGTCAGCCCCAGCATTTT

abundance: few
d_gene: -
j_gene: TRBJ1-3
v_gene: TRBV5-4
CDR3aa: CASSFGGINGNTIYF
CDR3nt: TGTGCCAGCAGCTTTGGGGGAATTAATGGAAACACCATATATTTT

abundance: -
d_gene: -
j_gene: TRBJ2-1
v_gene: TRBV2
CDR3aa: CASSERGLPRYNEQFF
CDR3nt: TGTGCCAGCAGTGAACGAGGGCTTCCAAGATACAATGAGCAGTTCTTC

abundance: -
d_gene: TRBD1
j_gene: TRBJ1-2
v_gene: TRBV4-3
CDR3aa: CASSHGLDRVGGYTF
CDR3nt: TGCGCCAGCAGCCACGGCCTCGACAGGGTGGGTGGCTACACCTTC

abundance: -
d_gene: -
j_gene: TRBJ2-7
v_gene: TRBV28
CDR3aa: CASSLNSYEQYF
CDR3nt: TGTGCCAGCAGTTTGAACAGTTACGAGCAGTACTTC

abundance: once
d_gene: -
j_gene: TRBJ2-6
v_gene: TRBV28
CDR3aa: CATQKGSGANVLTF
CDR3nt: TGTGCCACACAAAAGGGATCTGGGGCCAACGTCCTGACTTTC

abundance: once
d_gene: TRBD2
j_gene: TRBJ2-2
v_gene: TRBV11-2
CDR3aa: CASSLLAGFTGELFF
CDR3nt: TGTGCCAGCAGTTTACTAGCGGGTTTTACCGGGGAGCTGTTTTTT

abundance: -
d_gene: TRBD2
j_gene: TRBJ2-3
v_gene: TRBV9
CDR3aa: CASSVAGGGGSSTDTQYF
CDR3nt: TGTGCCAGCAGCGTAGCTGGCGGCGGGGGTTCTAGCACAGATACGCAGTATTTT

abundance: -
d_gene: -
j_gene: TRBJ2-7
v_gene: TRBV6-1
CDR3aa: CASSVVFYEQYF
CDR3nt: TGTGCCAGCAGTGTTGTCTTCTACGAGCAGTACTTC